This T cell receptor (beta chain) was sequenced in a study of shared T cell receptors in the human thymus. This CDR3 comprises 15 residues. V lost 2 bases to trimming and J lost 2 bases, with 10 bases between them. Germline V gene lookup returns CDR1 MDHEN and CDR2 SYDVKM. The table came from immunoSEQ multiplex PCR; TCRdb's copy has only in-frame clones and leaves some out. The sample lists about 380,000 clones, around 95% occurring once. Sequencing used thymocytes. The chain has TRBV28 and TRBJ1-3; D remains ambiguous. This TCR derives from a human donor. CDR3 in DNA: TGTGCCAGCAGTTTACAGTGGAGCCCTGGAAACACCATATATTTT. Protein: CASSLQWSPGNTIYF.